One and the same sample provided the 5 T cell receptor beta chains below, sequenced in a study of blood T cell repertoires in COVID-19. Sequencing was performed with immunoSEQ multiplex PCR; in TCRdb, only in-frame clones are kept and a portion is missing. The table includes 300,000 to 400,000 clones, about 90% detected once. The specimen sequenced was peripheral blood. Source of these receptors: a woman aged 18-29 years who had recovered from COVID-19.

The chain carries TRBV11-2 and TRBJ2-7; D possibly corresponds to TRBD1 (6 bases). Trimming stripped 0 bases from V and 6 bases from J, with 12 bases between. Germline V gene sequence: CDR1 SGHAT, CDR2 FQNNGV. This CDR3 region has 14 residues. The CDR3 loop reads CASSLETGTSEQYV. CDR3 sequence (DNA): TGTGCCAGCAGCTTAGAAACAGGGACCAGCGAGCAGTACGTC.

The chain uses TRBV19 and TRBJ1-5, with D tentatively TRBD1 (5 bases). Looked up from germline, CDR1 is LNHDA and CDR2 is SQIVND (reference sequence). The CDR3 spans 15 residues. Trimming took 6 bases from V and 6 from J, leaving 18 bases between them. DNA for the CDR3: TGTGCCAGTAGCCTACCCCAGGGAAGGGGTCAGCCCCAGCATTTT. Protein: CASSLPQGRGQPQHF.

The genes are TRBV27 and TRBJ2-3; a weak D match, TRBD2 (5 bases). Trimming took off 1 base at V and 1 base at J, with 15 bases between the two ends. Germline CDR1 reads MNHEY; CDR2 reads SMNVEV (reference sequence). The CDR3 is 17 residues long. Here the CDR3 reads CASSLFGVGVGTDTQYF. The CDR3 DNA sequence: TGTGCCAGCAGTTTATTCGGGGTGGGAGTGGGCACAGATACGCAGTATTTT.

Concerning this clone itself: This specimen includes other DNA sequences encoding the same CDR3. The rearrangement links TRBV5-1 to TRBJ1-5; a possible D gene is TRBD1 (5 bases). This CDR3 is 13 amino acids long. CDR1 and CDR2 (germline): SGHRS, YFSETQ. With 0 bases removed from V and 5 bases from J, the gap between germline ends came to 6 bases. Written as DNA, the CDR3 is TGCGCCAGCAGCTTGGGGGGCCATCAGCCCCAGCATTTT. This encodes CASSLGGHQPQHF.

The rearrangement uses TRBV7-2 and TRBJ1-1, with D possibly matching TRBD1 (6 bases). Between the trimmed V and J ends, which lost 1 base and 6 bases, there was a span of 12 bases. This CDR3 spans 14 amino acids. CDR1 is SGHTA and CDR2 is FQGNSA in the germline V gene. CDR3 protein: CASSLGGTFPEAFF. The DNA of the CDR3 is TGTGCCAGCAGCTTAGGAGGGACATTTCCTGAAGCTTTCTTT.